Below are 20 T cell receptor beta chains sequenced from a single sample in a study of human T cells and chemical hapten exposure. Time point defined: healthy volunteer bleed at 2 weeks. It was from unfractionated whole blood that total RNA was extracted. Each CDR3 protein is one row after TCRdb ran MiXCR on the RACE reads. This sample has some 45,000 distinct CDR3 sequences, with nearly 4.5% found just once. The specimen was whole blood. These receptors were obtained from a human donor in good health. Some clones in this sample may be carry-over from other donors' samples.

The chain links TRBV18 to TRBJ2-3, with D perhaps matching TRBD2 (6 bases). The CDR3 runs 15 residues. Germline assignment: CDR1 KGHSH and CDR2 LQKENI. V was shortened by 4 bases and J by 3 bases, with 14 bases between the two germline ends. CDR3 amino acids: CASSLFMGRTDTQYF. CDR3 sequence (DNA): TGTGCCAGCTCACTCTTTATGGGGAGGACAGATACGCAGTATTTT.

This clonotype was found many times. J is TRBJ2-6 and V is TRBV28; 11 nucleotides align to TRBD1. The CDR3 consists of 19 residues. J gave up 4 bases and V 6 bases, and 14 bases lay outside the gene matches. Germline V gives CDR1 MDHEN, CDR2 SYDVKM. The CDR3 nucleotides read TGTGCCAGCAGATCGTTTAGCAGGACAGGGGGCTCAGGGGCCAACGTCCTGACTTTC. Protein: CASRSFSRTGGSGANVLTF. Based on the CDR3 plus reference TRBV28 and TRBJ2-6, the full variable domain is DVKVTQSSRYLVKRTGEKVFLECVQDMDHENMFWYRQDPGLGLRLIYFSYDVKMKEKGDIPEGYSVSREKKERFSLILESASTNQTSMYLCASRSFSRTGGSGANVLTFGAGSRLTVL.

The chain recombines TRBV28 with TRBJ1-2; D gene uncertain. Trimming shortened V by 5 bases and J by 8 bases, and 24 bases separated the two germline ends. This CDR3 has 16 residues. The V gene's germline CDR1 is MDHEN and CDR2 SYDVKM. The CDR3 DNA sequence: TGTGCCAGCAGTACGGGCCCCGGAGGAGGCCCAAGGGGCTACACCTTC. The encoded protein is CASSTGPGGGPRGYTF.

Concerning this clonotype itself: A single base separates this from a much larger clone, so it may be a read error. This rearrangement joins TRBV6-5 to TRBJ1-2, with D unresolved. This CDR3 has 16 amino acids. V was trimmed by 2 bases and J by 0 bases, leaving 13 bases between them. Germline lookup yields CDR1 MNHEY and CDR2 SVGAGI. The CDR3 coding sequence is TGTGCCAGCAGTTACCTGATGGGTCAAGCTAACTATGGCTACACCTTC. This encodes CASSYLMGQANYGYTF.

This clonotype has a count of ten or more. The J gene is TRBJ1-2, the V gene TRBV29-1; D gene ambiguous. The CDR3 totals 17 residues. The V end was cut by 0 bases, the J end by 8 bases, with 25 bases between. Germline loops: CDR1 SQVTM, CDR2 ANQGSEA. The CDR3 loop reads CSVEDVREFKSIWGYTF. CDR3 DNA: TGCAGCGTTGAAGATGTAAGGGAGTTCAAGTCGATCTGGGGCTACACCTTC.

This clonotype appeared a few times. The chain is built from TRBV19 and TRBJ1-2; D gene ambiguous. V dropped 11 bases and J dropped 6 bases, with 16 bases sitting between them. The CDR3 length is 12 residues. In germline, CDR1 is LNHDA, CDR2 SQIVND (reference sequence). CDR3 region: CAALEGGNGYTF. The CDR3 coding sequence is TGTGCCGCCCTGGAGGGTGGGAATGGCTACACCTTC.

There are many counts of this clonotype. This chain uses TRBV18 with TRBJ1-2; D uncertain. CDR3 length equals 13 residues. V lost 2 bases and J 2 bases, leaving 6 bases between the germline ends. CDR1 is KGHSH and CDR2 is LQKENI in the germline V gene. The CDR3: CASSPERNYGYTF. CDR3 sequence (DNA): TGTGCCAGCTCACCAGAAAGGAACTATGGCTACACCTTC.

This clonotype came up many times. The rearrangement joins TRBV7-3 to TRBJ1-2; D uncertain. The CDR3 is 14 amino acids. The V end was cut by 5 bases, the J end by 5 bases, with 15 bases between. The V gene's germline CDR1 is SGHTA and CDR2 FQGTGA. CDR3 residues: CASSPTHGVYGYTF. CDR3 in DNA: TGTGCCAGCAGCCCAACCCACGGTGTTTATGGCTACACCTTC.

In this sample, this clonotype turned up many times. This rearrangement joins TRBV2 to TRBJ1-1; D gene unclear. The CDR3 loop spans 15 amino acids. Germline values: CDR1 SNHLY, CDR2 FYNNEI. V was clipped by 11 bases and J by 0 bases, with 19 bases between them. The CDR3 loop reads CAGYIPVWVNTEAFF. CDR3 in DNA: TGTGCCGGGTATATCCCCGTGTGGGTGAACACTGAAGCTTTCTTT.

This clonotype has ten or more counts. CDR3 coding DNA: TGTGCCAGTAGAGCCTCGACAGGGGGCCAGAACATTCAGTACTTC. It yields the protein CASRASTGGQNIQYF. The chain couples TRBV2 to TRBJ2-4, with 10 bases fitting TRBD1. Per the germline V gene, CDR1 is SNHLY and CDR2 is FYNNEI. Losses at the gene ends were 9 bases for V and 7 bases for J; bases not matched to a gene: 12. The CDR3 extends over 15 amino acids.

Ten or more counts support this clonotype. This chain connects TRBV6-5 to TRBJ2-7; 12 positions agree with TRBD2. This CDR3 has 15 residues. Germline V gene sequence: CDR1 MNHEY, CDR2 SVGAGI. After removal of 0 bases from V and 3 bases from J, the junction contained 0 bases not matched to a gene. The CDR3 DNA follows: TGTGCCAGCAGTTACTCGACTAGCGGGAGCTACGAGCAGTACTTC. Amino acid sequence: CASSYSTSGSYEQYF.

The sample holds many counts of this clonotype. The chain joins TRBV6-2 or TRBV6-3 to TRBJ1-1, with D possibly matching TRBD1 (6 bases). The CDR3 runs to 14 residues. CDR1 and CDR2 (germline): MNHEY, SVGEGT. Trimming cost V 7 bases and J 5 bases, with 17 bases left between them. The CDR3 region is CASTRHRAATEAFF. CDR3 in DNA: TGTGCCAGCACTCGCCACAGGGCGGCGACTGAAGCTTTCTTT.

This clonotype was observed many times. This sequence joins TRBV3-1 and TRBJ1-4; D not resolved. Between the trimmed V and J ends, which lost 4 bases and 4 bases, there was a span of 7 bases. CDR1 is LGHDT and CDR2 is YNNKEL in the germline V gene (reference sequence). This CDR3 contains 13 residues. This CDR3 reads CASSPVVNEKLFF. CDR3 nucleotides: TGTGCCAGCAGCCCAGTAGTTAATGAAAAACTGTTTTTT.

This clonotype was observed at least ten times. CDR3 DNA: TGTGCCACCAGTGGCAGGACACAGGCTCGGGCCCAGTACTTC. The encoded protein is CATSGRTQARAQYF. The chain has TRBV24-1 and TRBJ2-5; tentative D call: TRBD1 (5 bases). Germline CDR1 is KGHDR and CDR2 is SFDVKD. The V and J ends lost 5 bases and 9 bases respectively, with 18 bases between them. The CDR3 spans 14 residues.

V usage is TRBV19 and J usage is TRBJ1-5; no clear D gene. V lost 5 bases and J 5 bases, leaving 7 bases between the germline ends. CDR1 and CDR2 from the germline V gene are LNHDA and SQIVND (reference sequence). CDR3 length: 12 amino acids. The CDR3 region is CASSPQDQPQHF. The CDR3 DNA reads TGTGCCAGTAGTCCCCAGGATCAGCCCCAGCATTTT.

This clonotype was observed at least ten times. This sequence joins TRBV20-1 and TRBJ2-7; 7 bases map to TRBD2. J lost 2 bases, V lost 5 bases, and 12 bases had no gene match. Looked up from germline, CDR1 is DFQATT and CDR2 is SNEGSKA (reference sequence). The length of the CDR3 is 15 residues. Written as DNA, the CDR3 is TGCAGTGCTCTCGTCGGGGGGATGGGGCCCTACGAGCAGTACTTC. Translated, it gives CSALVGGMGPYEQYF.

This clonotype was seen ten or more times. V is TRBV28 and J is TRBJ2-6, with D uncertain. With 4 bases removed from V and 1 base from J, the gap between germline ends came to 8 bases. Germline assignment: CDR1 MDHEN and CDR2 SYDVKM. The CDR3 contains 15 residues. For the CDR3, the DNA is TGTGCCAGCAGTTCCCCCAGTTCTGGGGCCAACGTCCTGACTTTC. This translates into CASSSPSSGANVLTF.

In this sample, this clonotype turned up many times. At one end, the junction sequence differs from germline, possibly due to a read error. This chain joins TRBV5-4 and TRBJ2-7, with 8 nucleotides matching TRBD1. The CDR3 runs 11 residues. From germline, CDR1 is SGHNT and CDR2 YYREEE (reference sequence). The CDR3 spells CASSGTGPFEF. Written as DNA, the CDR3 is TGTGCCAGCAGCGGGACAGGCCCTTTCGAGTTC.

This clonotype was observed at least ten times. The V gene is TRBV6-5, the J gene TRBJ2-6; no definite D call. The V gene lost 6 bases and the J gene lost 4 bases, with 10 bases spanning the gap. Per germline, CDR1 MNHEY and CDR2 SVGAGI. The CDR3 consists of 14 residues. The CDR3 DNA is TGTGCCAGCAGGCTCTCGGAGGGGGCCAACGTCCTGACTTTC. Its protein is CASRLSEGANVLTF.

Here the CDR3 reads CASSLVGDSNQPQHF. CDR3 DNA sequence: TGCGCCAGCAGCTTGGTGGGGGATAGCAATCAGCCCCAGCATTTT. The chain joins TRBV5-1 to TRBJ1-5; the D gene is possibly TRBD1 (5 bases). Per germline, CDR1 SGHRS and CDR2 YFSETQ. V lost 0 bases to trimming and J lost 0 bases, with 7 bases between them. The CDR3 spans 15 residues. Together with reference TRBV5-1 and TRBJ1-5, the CDR3 gives the full variable domain: KAGVTQTPRYLIKTRGQQVTLSCSPISGHRSVSWYQQTPGQGLQFLFEYFSETQRNKGNFPGRFSGRQFSNSRSEMNVSTLELGDSALYLCASSLVGDSNQPQHFGDGTRLSIL.